The 18 T cell receptor beta chains below all came from one sample that was sequenced in a study of shared clonotypes between healthy human individuals. Profiled with immunoSEQ multiplex PCR; TCRdb holds only in-frame clones, not every one. This table has 2 million to 2.5 million clones, approximately 95% appearing once. The sequenced sample was naive CD4+ T cells sorted from blood. The subset here: CD45RA+ positively selected. All receptors come from a man between 18 and 29 years old in good health.

This chain joins TRBV7-9 and TRBJ2-7; D unclear. CDR3 length: 14 amino acids. With 2 bases removed from V and 0 bases from J, the gap between germline ends came to 8 bases. From germline, CDR1 is SEHNR and CDR2 FQNEAQ (reference sequence). The CDR3 loop is CASSLYLSSYEQYF. DNA for the CDR3: TGTGCCAGCAGCTTATACTTAAGCTCCTACGAGCAGTACTTC.

This clone has just one count. Other DNA sequences in the sample encode the same CDR3. The rearrangement joins TRBV7-9 to TRBJ2-7; weak D call: TRBD2 (6 bases). Germline V gene data show CDR1 as SEHNR and CDR2 as FQNEAQ (reference sequence). The CDR3 extends over 13 amino acids. Deletions cut 0 bases from V and 5 bases from J, with 8 bases between. CDR3 amino acids: CASSLAGGHEQYF. CDR3 DNA: TGTGCCAGCAGCTTAGCAGGAGGGCACGAGCAGTACTTC. The variable domain in full, completed from reference TRBV7-9 and TRBJ2-7, reads DTGVSQNPRHKITKRGQNVTFRCDPISEHNRLYWYRQTLGQGPEFLTYFQNEAQLEKSRLLSDRFSAERPKGSFSTLEIQRTEQGDSAMYLCASSLAGGHEQYFGPGTRLTVT.

DNA for the CDR3: TGTGCCAGCAGCGGCCGAGGGTCATCTAGAGGGGCCACTACCGGGGAGCTGTTTTTT. Encoded protein: CASSGRGSSRGATTGELFF. This chain uses TRBV7-2 with TRBJ2-2; D possibly uses TRBD1 or TRBD2 (5 bases each). Germline CDR1 is SGHTA and CDR2 is FQGNSA. The CDR3 contains 19 residues. V was cut by 5 bases and J by 5 bases, with 27 bases left in between.

J is TRBJ2-2 and V is TRBV6-5, with D hard to call. The CDR3 length is 13 residues. Deletions cut 6 bases from V and 7 bases from J, with 12 bases between. CDR1 is MNHEY and CDR2 is SVGAGI in the germline V gene. The CDR3 region is CASREDGIGELFF. In DNA form, the CDR3 reads TGTGCCAGCAGAGAGGATGGCATCGGGGAGCTGTTTTTT.

The chain couples TRBV6-1 to TRBJ1-3; D gene uncertain. The germline V and J ends were trimmed by 6 bases and 0 bases, with 6 bases remaining between them. The CDR3 spans 13 residues. Per the germline V gene, CDR1 is MNHNS and CDR2 is SASEGT. CDR3 sequence: CASRDPSGNTIYF. CDR3 nucleotides: TGTGCCAGCAGGGACCCCTCTGGAAACACCATATATTTT.

This clone was detected a few times. The genes are TRBV19 and TRBJ1-5; 9 positions agree with TRBD1. Germline assignment: CDR1 LNHDA and CDR2 SQIVND (reference sequence). This CDR3 comprises 15 residues. V was clipped by 5 bases and J by 5 bases; unmatched bases: 7. CDR3 amino acids: CASSPVTGGDQPQHF. The CDR3 DNA reads as TGTGCCAGTAGTCCTGTGACAGGGGGGGATCAGCCCCAGCATTTT.

CDR3 loop: CSVAVIAGGNNEQFF. The CDR3, as DNA: TGCAGCGTTGCTGTAATCGCGGGAGGGAACAATGAGCAGTTCTTC. This sequence joins TRBV29-1 and TRBJ2-1; 9 nucleotides align to TRBD2. Trimming removed 4 bases from V and 5 bases from J; junction bases left unmatched: 9. This CDR3 is 15 amino acids long. Germline CDR1 is SQVTM and CDR2 is ANQGSEA.

This rearrangement joins TRBV5-1 to TRBJ2-1; possibly TRBD2 for D (6 bases). The germline V gene encodes CDR1 SGHRS and CDR2 YFSETQ. This CDR3 comprises 15 residues. Deletions cut 5 bases from V and 4 bases from J, with 16 bases between. The CDR3 DNA follows: TGCGCCAGCAGGGAGGATCATGGGGGGTACAATGAGCAGTTCTTC. Protein product: CASREDHGGYNEQFF.

V and J are TRBV6-5 and TRBJ2-7; D call uncertain. This CDR3 has 12 residues. With 6 bases removed from V and 7 bases from J, the gap between germline ends came to 13 bases. Germline CDR1 is MNHEY and CDR2 is SVGAGI. The CDR3 nucleotides are TGTGCCAGCAGCAACCTCCGGGCTGAGCAGTACTTC. Translation: CASSNLRAEQYF.

The chain couples TRBV10-2 to TRBJ2-7, with TRBD2 identical over 8 bases. The germline V gene encodes CDR1 WSHSY and CDR2 SAAADI. This CDR3 is built from 14 residues. The J segment lost 6 bases and the V segment lost 3 bases, leaving 7 bases of the junction unmatched. CDR3 protein: CASSEPAGVGEQYF. CDR3 coding DNA: TGCGCCAGCAGTGAACCAGCGGGAGTCGGCGAGCAGTACTTC.

The chain links TRBV7-9 to TRBJ2-5; no clear D. The germline V gene has CDR1 SEHNR and CDR2 FQNEAQ (reference sequence). There are 14 residues in the CDR3. The V gene lost 4 bases and the J gene lost 0 bases, with 9 bases spanning the gap. The CDR3 DNA reads TGTGCCAGCAGCTCTACTATAAACCAAGAGACCCAGTACTTC. Translation: CASSSTINQETQYF. The entire variable domain, with the rest obtained from reference TRBV7-9 and TRBJ2-5, is as follows: DTGVSQNPRHKITKRGQNVTFRCDPISEHNRLYWYRQTLGQGPEFLTYFQNEAQLEKSRLLSDRFSAERPKGSFSTLEIQRTEQGDSAMYLCASSSTINQETQYFGPGTRLLVL.

Worth noting for this clone: This same CDR3 is encoded by further DNA sequences in the sample. This chain links TRBV6-6 with TRBJ2-7, with unresolved D. Germline V gene sequence: CDR1 MNHNY, CDR2 SVGAGI (reference sequence). This CDR3 comprises 13 residues. V dropped 0 bases and J dropped 4 bases, with 7 bases sitting between them. The CDR3 here is CASSYSRGYEQYF. CDR3 nucleotide sequence: TGTGCCAGCAGTTACTCGCGAGGATACGAGCAGTACTTC.

This chain links TRBV19 with TRBJ1-4; D is undetermined. CDR3 size: 15 residues. V was pared by 5 bases and J by 7 bases, with 17 bases between. Germline values: CDR1 LNHDA, CDR2 SQIVND (reference sequence). As DNA, the CDR3 is TGTGCCAGTAGTCCCTCGTCGTTATGGGGTGAAAAACTGTTTTTT. Its protein is CASSPSSLWGEKLFF. The whole variable domain, remainder taken from reference TRBV19 and TRBJ1-4, is DGGITQSPKYLFRKEGQNVTLSCEQNLNHDAMYWYRQDPGQGLRLIYYSQIVNDFQKGDIAEGYSVSREKKESFPLTVTSAQKNPTAFYLCASSPSSLWGEKLFFGSGTQLSVL.

This clone occurred a few times. J is TRBJ1-1 and V is TRBV30, with a weak D call TRBD1 (6 bases). Trimming stripped 0 bases from V and 1 base from J, with 12 bases between. CDR1 and CDR2 from the germline V gene are GTSNPN and SVGIG (reference sequence). The length of the CDR3 is 15 residues. CDR3 bases: TGTGCCTGGAGTGTAGTCGACAGGAAGAACACTGAAGCTTTCTTT. This encodes CAWSVVDRKNTEAFF.

Note on this clone: Other DNA sequences in the sample encode the same CDR3. The chain employs TRBV2 and TRBJ1-2; D is unclear. This CDR3 has 14 amino acids. Deletions cut 0 bases from V and 2 bases from J, with 7 bases between. Germline values: CDR1 SNHLY, CDR2 FYNNEI. The DNA for the CDR3 is TGTGCCAGCAGTGAAGCTGGAACAAACTATGGCTACACCTTC. As protein: CASSEAGTNYGYTF.

The rearrangement links TRBV5-3 to TRBJ1-4, with D possibly being TRBD1 (6 bases). TRBV5-3 is filed as an ORF, its function uncertain. V was pared by 6 bases and J by 7 bases, with 19 bases between. This CDR3 is built from 15 residues. The CDR3, as DNA: TGTGCCAGAACCAGAGGCTGGGGAGGGGGTGAAAAACTGTTTTTT. Translating it yields CARTRGWGGGEKLFF.

This rearrangement joins TRBV5-1 to TRBJ2-5; D is uncertain. The germline V and J ends were trimmed by 0 bases and 7 bases, with 10 bases remaining between them. This CDR3 contains 13 residues. Germline CDR1 SGHRS, CDR2 YFSETQ. CDR3 in DNA: TGCGCCAGCAGCTTGGGGTCTGGCGTGACCCAGTACTTC. Amino acid sequence: CASSLGSGVTQYF.

This chain uses TRBV6-6 with TRBJ1-2; 9 nucleotides match TRBD1. The CDR3 is made up of 13 amino acids. The germline V gene has CDR1 MNHNY and CDR2 SVGAGI (reference sequence). The V gene end was trimmed by 6 bases and the J gene end by 7 bases; junction bases not matched to a gene: 6. The DNA for the CDR3 is TGTGCCAGCAGCGGTACAGGGGGCGGTGGCTACACCTTC. This translates into CASSGTGGGGYTF.